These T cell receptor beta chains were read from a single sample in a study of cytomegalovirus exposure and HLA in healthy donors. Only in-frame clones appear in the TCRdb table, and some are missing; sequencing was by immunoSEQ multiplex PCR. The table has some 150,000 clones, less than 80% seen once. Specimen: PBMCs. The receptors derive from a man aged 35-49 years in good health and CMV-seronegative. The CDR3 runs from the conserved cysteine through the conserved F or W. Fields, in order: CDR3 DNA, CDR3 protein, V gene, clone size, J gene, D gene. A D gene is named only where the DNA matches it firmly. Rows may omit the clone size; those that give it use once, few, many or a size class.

cdr3_nt: TGCGCCAGCAGCTTGGACGCGGGCCCACCTTACGAGCAGTACTTC; cdr3_aa: CASSLDAGPPYEQYF; v_call: TRBV5-1; clone_size: -; j_call: TRBJ2-7; d_call: -
cdr3_nt: TGTGCCAGCAGCCAAAGCGGGTACGAGCAGTACTTC; cdr3_aa: CASSQSGYEQYF; v_call: TRBV14; clone_size: -; j_call: TRBJ2-7; d_call: -
cdr3_nt: TGTGCCAGCAGCGTAGGGGAGAGCACAGATACGCAGTATTTT; cdr3_aa: CASSVGESTDTQYF; v_call: TRBV7-2; clone_size: -; j_call: TRBJ2-3; d_call: -
cdr3_nt: TGTGCCAGCTCACCACCGGAGGGTTGGACCGGGGAGCTGTTTTTT; cdr3_aa: CASSPPEGWTGELFF; v_call: TRBV18; clone_size: -; j_call: TRBJ2-2; d_call: -
cdr3_nt: TGTGCCAGCAGCTTATTGGGGGGGGTGGGGGTTGAGCAGTTCTTC; cdr3_aa: CASSLLGGVGVEQFF; v_call: TRBV7-2; clone_size: -; j_call: TRBJ2-1; d_call: TRBD2
cdr3_nt: TGTGCCAGCAGTTACCTAGGCTATGAGCAGTTCTTC; cdr3_aa: CASSYLGYEQFF; v_call: TRBV6-6; clone_size: -; j_call: TRBJ2-1; d_call: -
cdr3_nt: TGTGCCAGCAGGACGGGACAGGGAGGGACCGGGGAGCTGTTTTTT; cdr3_aa: CASRTGQGGTGELFF; v_call: TRBV6-6; clone_size: -; j_call: TRBJ2-2; d_call: TRBD1
cdr3_nt: TGTGCCTGGAGTACCTGGACAGGGGGCTTGTCGACTGAAGCTTTCTTT; cdr3_aa: CAWSTWTGGLSTEAFF; v_call: TRBV30; clone_size: -; j_call: TRBJ1-1; d_call: TRBD1
cdr3_nt: TGCGCCAGCGCTGGGGCGGCTAGCGGGATAGGCACCGGGGAGCTGTTTTTT; cdr3_aa: CASAGAASGIGTGELFF; v_call: TRBV5-1; clone_size: -; j_call: TRBJ2-2; d_call: TRBD2
cdr3_nt: TGTGCCAGCAGCGTAGGTGCTGCGGGAGGGGTCACAGATACGCAGTATTTT; cdr3_aa: CASSVGAAGGVTDTQYF; v_call: TRBV9; clone_size: -; j_call: TRBJ2-3; d_call: TRBD2
cdr3_nt: TGTGCCACCAGCCCAGGGACTAGCGGGACCAAGCGCCACCAAGAGACCCAGTACTTC; cdr3_aa: CATSPGTSGTKRHQETQYF; v_call: TRBV28; clone_size: -; j_call: TRBJ2-5; d_call: TRBD2
cdr3_nt: TGTGCCAGCAGTTGGTCTGCGGCCCAGTACTTC; cdr3_aa: CASSWSAAQYF; v_call: TRBV6-9; clone_size: -; j_call: TRBJ2-5; d_call: -
cdr3_nt: TGTGCCAGCAGCTTAGTAGAAGCGGGGTTCCAACCCCAGTACTTC; cdr3_aa: CASSLVEAGFQPQYF; v_call: TRBV11-2; clone_size: -; j_call: TRBJ2-5; d_call: TRBD2
cdr3_nt: TGTGCCAGCAGTCCGAGCGACCTCAGGGAGCTGTTTTTT; cdr3_aa: CASSPSDLRELFF; v_call: TRBV27; clone_size: once; j_call: TRBJ2-2; d_call: -
cdr3_nt: TGCGCCAGCAGCTTGGAGGGAGTTTCCACAGATACGCAGTATTTT; cdr3_aa: CASSLEGVSTDTQYF; v_call: TRBV5-1; clone_size: once; j_call: TRBJ2-3; d_call: -
cdr3_nt: TGTGCCAGTAAAACCGACAAGAACACCGGGGAGCTGTTTTTT; cdr3_aa: CASKTDKNTGELFF; v_call: TRBV19; clone_size: -; j_call: TRBJ2-2; d_call: -
cdr3_nt: TGTGCCAGCAGCGTAGGCGGAGAGCCGTACAATGAGCAGTTCTTC; cdr3_aa: CASSVGGEPYNEQFF; v_call: TRBV9; clone_size: -; j_call: TRBJ2-1; d_call: -
cdr3_nt: TGTGCCAGCAGCTTGTGGTCAACAGGGCTGGGGGAGCAGTACTTC; cdr3_aa: CASSLWSTGLGEQYF; v_call: TRBV5-5; clone_size: -; j_call: TRBJ2-7; d_call: -
cdr3_nt: TGTGCCAGCAGCCCCCGGACTATCAATGAGCAGTTCTTC; cdr3_aa: CASSPRTINEQFF; v_call: TRBV7-2; clone_size: once; j_call: TRBJ2-1; d_call: -
cdr3_nt: TGTGCCACGGGTAGCGGGAATGCTTGGAAGAGCACAGATACGCAGTATTTT; cdr3_aa: CATGSGNAWKSTDTQYF; v_call: TRBV28; clone_size: -; j_call: TRBJ2-3; d_call: TRBD2
cdr3_nt: TGTGCCAGCAGCTTATCGGGGGTTAATTCACCCCTCCACTTT; cdr3_aa: CASSLSGVNSPLHF; v_call: TRBV7-6; clone_size: -; j_call: TRBJ1-6; d_call: -
cdr3_nt: TGTGCCAGCAGCAACAGGGGCCGCGATTCACCCCTCCACTTT; cdr3_aa: CASSNRGRDSPLHF; v_call: TRBV7-9; clone_size: -; j_call: TRBJ1-6; d_call: TRBD1
cdr3_nt: TGCGCCAGCAGCCCGGGACAGGGTTTTGCCGAGCAGTACTTC; cdr3_aa: CASSPGQGFAEQYF; v_call: TRBV5-1; clone_size: -; j_call: TRBJ2-7; d_call: TRBD1
cdr3_nt: TGCAGCGCGGTGGGAGCTCCCGGCCCCGGGGAGCTGTTTTTT; cdr3_aa: CSAVGAPGPGELFF; v_call: TRBV29-1; clone_size: few; j_call: TRBJ2-2; d_call: -
cdr3_nt: TGTGCCATCAGGGAGCGGGAGATCGGAGATACGCAGTATTTT; cdr3_aa: CAIREREIGDTQYF; v_call: TRBV10-3; clone_size: -; j_call: TRBJ2-3; d_call: TRBD2
cdr3_nt: TGTGCCAGCAGTCCGCCCCGGTATGGCTACACCTTC; cdr3_aa: CASSPPRYGYTF; v_call: TRBV28; clone_size: once; j_call: TRBJ1-2; d_call: -
cdr3_nt: TGCGCCAGCAGCCTCCAGCGGGAGATGACCGGGGAGCTGTTTTTT; cdr3_aa: CASSLQREMTGELFF; v_call: TRBV5-1; clone_size: few; j_call: TRBJ2-2; d_call: TRBD2
cdr3_nt: TGTGCCTGGAGTGTATCGGGGGGAAAGTCCGAGCAGTACTTC; cdr3_aa: CAWSVSGGKSEQYF; v_call: TRBV30; clone_size: few; j_call: TRBJ2-7; d_call: TRBD2
cdr3_nt: TGCGCCAGCAGCCCCGGACTAGCGGGAGGGCCATCTCGAAATGAGCAGTTCTTC; cdr3_aa: CASSPGLAGGPSRNEQFF; v_call: TRBV5-1; clone_size: -; j_call: TRBJ2-1; d_call: TRBD2
cdr3_nt: TGTGCCAGCAGTGATGGGGGCGGCTACACCTTC; cdr3_aa: CASSDGGGYTF; v_call: TRBV6-4; clone_size: once; j_call: TRBJ1-2; d_call: -
cdr3_nt: TGCGCCAGCAGCTTGGTAGGGACGGGAGGGCCGGTGGGGTACAATGAGCAGTTCTTC; cdr3_aa: CASSLVGTGGPVGYNEQFF; v_call: TRBV5-1; clone_size: -; j_call: TRBJ2-1; d_call: TRBD2
cdr3_nt: TGTGCCAGCAGCCTTCGACTGGAAGAGACCCAGTACTTC; cdr3_aa: CASSLRLEETQYF; v_call: TRBV4-2; clone_size: -; j_call: TRBJ2-5; d_call: -
cdr3_nt: TGTGCCAGCATGGGGGGGACCTACGAGCAGTACTTC; cdr3_aa: CASMGGTYEQYF; v_call: TRBV6-1; clone_size: -; j_call: TRBJ2-7; d_call: TRBD2
cdr3_nt: TGTGCCAGCAGCTTAGGCGGGACTAGCGGGAGGGCCTTGGCAGATACGCAGTATTTT; cdr3_aa: CASSLGGTSGRALADTQYF; v_call: TRBV13; clone_size: -; j_call: TRBJ2-3; d_call: TRBD2
cdr3_nt: TGTGCCAGCAGCTTAGTCCCTAGCGGTAGTTTCGATGAGCAGTTCTTC; cdr3_aa: CASSLVPSGSFDEQFF; v_call: TRBV7-2; clone_size: -; j_call: TRBJ2-1; d_call: TRBD2
cdr3_nt: TGTGCCAGCAGCCAAGGGCTAGCGGGACACAATGAGCAGTTCTTC; cdr3_aa: CASSQGLAGHNEQFF; v_call: TRBV4-2; clone_size: -; j_call: TRBJ2-1; d_call: TRBD2
cdr3_nt: TGCAGCGTTGGTTTGGCGGACATACAAGAGACCCAGTACTTC; cdr3_aa: CSVGLADIQETQYF; v_call: TRBV29-1; clone_size: -; j_call: TRBJ2-5; d_call: -
cdr3_nt: TGTGCCAGCAGCCATGAGCAGGGAAACAGTCAGTACTTC; cdr3_aa: CASSHEQGNSQYF; v_call: TRBV4-2; clone_size: -; j_call: TRBJ2-4; d_call: -
cdr3_nt: TGCGCCAGCAGCCCTAGAGGGACAGGGGTTTATGGTGGAAACACCATATATTTT; cdr3_aa: CASSPRGTGVYGGNTIYF; v_call: TRBV5-1; clone_size: -; j_call: TRBJ1-3; d_call: TRBD1
cdr3_nt: TGTGCCAGCAGTTGGACTAGCGGGAACGGGGAGCTGTTTTTT; cdr3_aa: CASSWTSGNGELFF; v_call: TRBV6-4; clone_size: -; j_call: TRBJ2-2; d_call: TRBD2
cdr3_nt: TGTGCCAGCAGTTTCCTCACAGGGTACCAAGAGACCCAGTACTTC; cdr3_aa: CASSFLTGYQETQYF; v_call: TRBV28; clone_size: -; j_call: TRBJ2-5; d_call: -
cdr3_nt: TGTGCCAGCAGTTACCAGAACAATGAGCAGTTCTTC; cdr3_aa: CASSYQNNEQFF; v_call: TRBV6-5; clone_size: -; j_call: TRBJ2-1; d_call: -
cdr3_nt: TGTGCCAGCAGCCAAGGGACAGGGCGGACAGATACGCAGTATTTT; cdr3_aa: CASSQGTGRTDTQYF; v_call: TRBV4-2; clone_size: -; j_call: TRBJ2-3; d_call: TRBD1
cdr3_nt: TGCGCCAGCAGCGTAGGACTTTTTACGTTCTTC; cdr3_aa: CASSVGLFTFF; v_call: TRBV5-1; clone_size: -; j_call: TRBJ2-1; d_call: -
cdr3_nt: TGCGCCAGCAGCCAAGTCGACGGGACAGATACGCAGTATTTT; cdr3_aa: CASSQVDGTDTQYF; v_call: TRBV4-1; clone_size: -; j_call: TRBJ2-3; d_call: -
cdr3_nt: TGTGCCAGCAGCGTAGGACAGGGTAACGACAATGAGCAGTTCTTC; cdr3_aa: CASSVGQGNDNEQFF; v_call: TRBV11-3; clone_size: few; j_call: TRBJ2-1; d_call: TRBD1
cdr3_nt: TGTGCCATCAGGGAACAGGGGCCCAATCAGCCCCAGCATTTT; cdr3_aa: CAIREQGPNQPQHF; v_call: TRBV10-3; clone_size: -; j_call: TRBJ1-5; d_call: TRBD1